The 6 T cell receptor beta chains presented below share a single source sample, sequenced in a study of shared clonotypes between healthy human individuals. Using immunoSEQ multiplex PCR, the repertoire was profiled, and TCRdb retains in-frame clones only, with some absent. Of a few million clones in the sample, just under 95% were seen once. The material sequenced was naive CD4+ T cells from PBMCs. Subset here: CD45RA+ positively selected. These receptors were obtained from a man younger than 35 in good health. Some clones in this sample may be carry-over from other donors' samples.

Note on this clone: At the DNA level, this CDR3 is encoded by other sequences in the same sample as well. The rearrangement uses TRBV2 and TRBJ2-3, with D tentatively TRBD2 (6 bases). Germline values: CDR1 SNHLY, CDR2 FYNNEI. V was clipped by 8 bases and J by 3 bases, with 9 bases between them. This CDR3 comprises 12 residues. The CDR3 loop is CASRERTDTQYF. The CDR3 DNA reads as TGTGCCAGCCGGGAGAGGACAGATACGCAGTATTTT.

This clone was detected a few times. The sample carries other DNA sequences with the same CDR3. This CDR3 is CASSLGETQYF. The CDR3 DNA is TGTGCCAGCAGCTTAGGAGAGACCCAGTACTTC. The J gene is TRBJ2-5, the V gene TRBV11-2; D ambiguous. The V gene's germline CDR1 is SGHAT and CDR2 FQNNGV. The V end lost 1 base, the J end lost 4 bases, and 1 base lay between the germline ends. The CDR3 has 11 residues.

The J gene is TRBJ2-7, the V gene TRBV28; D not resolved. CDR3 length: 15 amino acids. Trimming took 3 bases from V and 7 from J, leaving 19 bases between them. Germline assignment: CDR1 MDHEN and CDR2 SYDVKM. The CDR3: CASSFRAYPPREQYF. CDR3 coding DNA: TGTGCCAGCAGTTTTAGGGCCTACCCCCCTCGGGAGCAGTACTTC.

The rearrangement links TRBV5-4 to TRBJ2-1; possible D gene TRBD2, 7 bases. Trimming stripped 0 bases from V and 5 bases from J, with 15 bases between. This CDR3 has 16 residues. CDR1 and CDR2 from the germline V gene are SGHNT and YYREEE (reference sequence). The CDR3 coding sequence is TGTGCCAGCAGCTTGGGACCAGGCGGGGGCGACAATGAGCAGTTCTTC. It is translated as CASSLGPGGGDNEQFF.

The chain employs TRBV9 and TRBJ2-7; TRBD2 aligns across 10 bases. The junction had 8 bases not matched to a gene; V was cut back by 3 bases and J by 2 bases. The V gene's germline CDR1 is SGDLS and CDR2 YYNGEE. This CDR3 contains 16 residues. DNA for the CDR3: TGTGCCAGCAGCGCATCCTCGACTAGCGGGCCCTACGAGCAGTACTTC. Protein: CASSASSTSGPYEQYF.

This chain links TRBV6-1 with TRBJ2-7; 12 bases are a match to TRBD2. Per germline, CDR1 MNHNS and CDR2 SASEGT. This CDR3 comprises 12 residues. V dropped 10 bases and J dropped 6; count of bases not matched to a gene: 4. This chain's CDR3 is CAIRTSGTEQYF. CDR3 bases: TGTGCCATCCGGACTAGCGGGACCGAGCAGTACTTC.